This note documents a single T cell receptor beta chain sequence. This clone was picked up one time. Its antigen is currently not known. The record has no base qualities; no much larger clone is one base away. The CDR3 runs 14 amino acids, cysteine and phenylalanine included. Only CDR3 DNA remains: 42 bases, in frame from the first base. At the junction V is shortened by 3 bases and J by 7 bases, with 15 bases in between. CDR1 and CDR2 are drawn from the germline V gene: LGHNA, YSLEER. The entry originates in a study of blood T cell repertoires in COVID-19 (dated by TCRdb to between 2020 and 2021). As for the study more broadly: Samples from collaborators originated in the United States, Italy and Spain and spanned both the acute and convalescent phases of COVID-19. Where HLA class I and class II types were available, the types were taken from metadata supplied by the sample provider, not from assay-based typing. The samples were drawn from the first 160 participants of the ongoing ImmuneRACE study and from 1,254 subjects provided by 6 global collaborators. The repertoires were released in a freely available public database meant as a resource for research on the immune response to SARS-CoV-2. The sample metadata nearly always contained a de-identified subject ID, COVID-19 status, age in years and sex. Subjects who had been exposed to COVID-19, were actively infected with it, or had recovered from it provided the deeply sampled blood TCRbeta repertoires that made up the dataset. The material from the prospective study consisted of cDNA or gDNA derived from T cells, B-cell-depleted T cells, or PBMCs.

The immunoSEQ Assay, a bias-controlled multiplex PCR, was used to amplify TCRbeta CDR3 regions from genomic DNA. As for the original processing: The number of nucleated cells in each sample was estimated from the amplification of reference gene primers within the assay. To quantify the absolute abundance of each unique TCRbeta CDR3 rearrangement, sequence reads were collapsed and filtered. For each sample, productive Simpson clonality was calculated as the square root of Simpson's diversity index over productive rearrangements. TCRdb re-hosts the immuneACCESS table, in-frame sequences only. Its copies lack some clones; in the studies checked, an unresolved V gene accounts for under half of them, and the cause for the rest is not known. V, J and clone size were drawn from that table, and D and trimming were deduced from the DNA. This sample has just over 65,000 clones in its table, and 75% to 90% of those were observed once. About 8% of the sample comes from the top ten.

Results and caveats for the whole study, not just this receptor: How much clinical and demographic metadata was included differed by source and by participant, and the metadata was provided uncurated.

Collaborating institutions collected whole blood in K2EDTA tubes following their own protocols. For TCRbeta analysis, collaborators shipped samples in one of three forms: frozen whole blood, isolated PBMCs, or DNA extracted from either of those sample types. The sequenced material came from peripheral blood. Here the chain combines TRBV4-3 and TRBJ1-1; a confident D gene designation cannot be given. The TCR comes from a man aged 25 to 45 with acute or convalescent COVID-19. The sequence in DNA is TGCGCCAGCAGCCATGAACGAGGGCACGGTGAAGCTTTCTTT. Its protein reads: CASSHERGHGEAFF.